This T cell receptor (beta chain) was observed in a study of PD-L1 blockade in urothelial cancer. As for the study in general: Patients had received 0 to 3 prior chemotherapy regimens. Overall study findings and caveats: By 3 weeks, tumor-associated blood clones had expanded more in durable-benefit patients.

Worth noting for this clone: The antigen remains undetermined.

The time point was: peripheral blood 6 weeks after treatment start. Synthetic analogs of TCR templates were spiked into every PCR. Only in-frame clones appear in the TCRdb table, and some are missing; sequencing was by immunoSEQ multiplex PCR. Of 40,000 to 60,000 clones detected, approximately 80% appear once; the ten largest clones hold around 9.1%. Germline-derived CDR1 and CDR2 are MDHEN and SYDVKM. V lost 4 bases to trimming and J lost 1 base, with 8 bases between them. The CDR3 has 14 amino acids. The clonotype comes from a man aged 70 or older with urothelial cancer. This chain links TRBV28 with TRBJ1-5; D perhaps matches TRBD1 (5 bases). The sequences come from PBMCs, collected around atezolizumab (anti-PD-L1) treatment. In DNA, the CDR3 is TGTGCCAGCAGTTCGGGGGGGAGCAATCAGCCCCAGCATTTT. It encodes CASSSGGSNQPQHF.